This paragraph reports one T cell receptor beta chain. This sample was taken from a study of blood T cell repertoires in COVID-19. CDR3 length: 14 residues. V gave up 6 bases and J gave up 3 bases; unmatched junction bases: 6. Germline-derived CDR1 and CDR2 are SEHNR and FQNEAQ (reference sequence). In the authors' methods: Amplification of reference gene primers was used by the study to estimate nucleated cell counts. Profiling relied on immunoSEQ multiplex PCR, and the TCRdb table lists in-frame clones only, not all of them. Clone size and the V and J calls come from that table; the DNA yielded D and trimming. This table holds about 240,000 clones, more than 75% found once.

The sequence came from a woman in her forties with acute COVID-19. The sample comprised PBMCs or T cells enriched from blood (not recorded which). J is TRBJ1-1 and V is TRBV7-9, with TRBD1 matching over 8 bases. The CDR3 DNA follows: TGTGCCAGCAGTCGGACAGGGTCGGACACTGAAGCTTTCTTT. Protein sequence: CASSRTGSDTEAFF. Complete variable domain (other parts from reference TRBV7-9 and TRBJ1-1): DTGVSQNPRHKITKRGQNVTFRCDPISEHNRLYWYRQTLGQGPEFLTYFQNEAQLEKSRLLSDRFSAERPKGSFSTLEIQRTEQGDSAMYLCASSRTGSDTEAFFGQGTRLTVV.